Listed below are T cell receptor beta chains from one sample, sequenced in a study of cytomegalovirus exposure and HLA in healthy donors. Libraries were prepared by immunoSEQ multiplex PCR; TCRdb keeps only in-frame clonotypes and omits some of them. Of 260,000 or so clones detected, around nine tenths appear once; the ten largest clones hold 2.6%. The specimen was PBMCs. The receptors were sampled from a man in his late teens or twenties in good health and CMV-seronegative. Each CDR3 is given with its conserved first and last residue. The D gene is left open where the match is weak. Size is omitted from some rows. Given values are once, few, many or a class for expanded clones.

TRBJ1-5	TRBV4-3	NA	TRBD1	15	CASSQESGGRQPQHF	TGCGCCAGCAGCCAAGAGTCAGGGGGGCGACAGCCCCAGCATTTT
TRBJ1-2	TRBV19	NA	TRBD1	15	CASSIGTGTGYGYTF	TGTGCCAGTAGTATTGGTACCGGGACAGGGTATGGCTACACCTTC
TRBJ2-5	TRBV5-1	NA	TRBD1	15	CASSLTGGAGETQYF	TGCGCCAGCAGCCTCACAGGGGGCGCGGGAGAGACCCAGTACTTC
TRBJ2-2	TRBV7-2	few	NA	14	CASSYRTGTGELFF	TGTGCCAGCAGCTACAGGACGGGCACCGGGGAGCTGTTTTTT
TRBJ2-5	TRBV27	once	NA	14	CASSGGGLRETQYF	TGTGCCAGCAGTGGCGGAGGCTTGCGGGAGACCCAGTACTTC
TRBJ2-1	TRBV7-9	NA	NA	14	CASSLGAGFDEQFF	TGTGCCAGCAGCTTAGGGGCGGGATTCGATGAGCAGTTCTTC
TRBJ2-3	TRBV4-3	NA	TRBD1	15	CASSQVTGGTDTQYF	TGCGCCAGCAGCCAAGTAACAGGGGGCACAGATACGCAGTATTTT
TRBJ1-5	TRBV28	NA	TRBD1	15	CASSLSGQGGKPQHF	TGTGCCAGCAGTTTATCGGGACAGGGGGGGAAGCCCCAGCATTTT
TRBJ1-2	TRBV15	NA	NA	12	CATSREGAGYTF	TGTGCCACCAGCAGAGAGGGGGCTGGCTACACCTTC
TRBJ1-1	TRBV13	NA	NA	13	CASSLVGVTEAFF	TGTGCCAGCAGCTTAGTCGGGGTCACTGAAGCTTTCTTT
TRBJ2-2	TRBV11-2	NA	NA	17	CASSLVKFWTSAGELFF	TGTGCCAGCAGCTTAGTTAAGTTTTGGACTTCCGCCGGAGAGCTGTTTTTT
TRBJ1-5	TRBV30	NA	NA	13	CAWSAGTGQPQHF	TGTGCCTGGAGTGCGGGAACTGGTCAGCCCCAGCATTTT
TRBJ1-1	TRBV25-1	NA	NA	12	CASSDLGPEAFF	TGTGCCAGCAGTGATCTGGGCCCTGAAGCTTTCTTT
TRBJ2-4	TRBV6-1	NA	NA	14	CASSAGLAKNIQYF	TGTGCCAGCAGTGCGGGACTAGCCAAAAACATTCAGTACTTC
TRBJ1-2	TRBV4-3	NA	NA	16	CASSQHKDSPNYGYTF	TGCGCCAGCAGCCAACATAAGGACAGTCCTAACTATGGCTACACCTTC
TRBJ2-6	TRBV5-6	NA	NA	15	CASSLGASGANVLTF	TGTGCCAGCAGCTTAGGGGCCTCTGGGGCCAACGTCCTGACTTTC
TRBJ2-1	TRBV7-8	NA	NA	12	CASSFGMNEQFF	TGTGCCAGCAGCTTCGGGATGAATGAGCAGTTCTTC
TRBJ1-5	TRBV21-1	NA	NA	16	CASTPNRQVPSGPQHF	TGTGCCAGCACTCCGAACAGACAGGTCCCCTCCGGGCCCCAGCATTTT
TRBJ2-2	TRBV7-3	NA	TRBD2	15	CASSPQGLPTGELFF	TGTGCCAGCAGCCCCCAGGGACTACCCACCGGGGAGCTGTTTTTT
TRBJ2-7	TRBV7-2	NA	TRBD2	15	CASSLGLAETYEQYF	TGTGCCAGCAGCTTAGGGCTAGCGGAAACCTACGAGCAGTACTTC
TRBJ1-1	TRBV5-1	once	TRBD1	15	CASSYGQGAGTEAFF	TGCGCCAGCAGCTACGGACAGGGGGCTGGTACTGAAGCTTTCTTT
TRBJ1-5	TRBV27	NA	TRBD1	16	CASSTLPGQGDQPQHF	TGTGCCAGTTCCACCCTACCGGGACAGGGGGATCAGCCCCAGCATTTT
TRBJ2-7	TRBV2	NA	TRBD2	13	CASRLAGSYEQYF	TGTGCCAGCAGACTAGCGGGGTCCTACGAGCAGTACTTC
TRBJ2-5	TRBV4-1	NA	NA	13	CASSQVGEETQYF	TGCGCCAGCAGCCAAGTAGGGGAAGAGACCCAGTACTTC
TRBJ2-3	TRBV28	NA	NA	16	CASSFVLRGGTDTQYF	TGTGCCAGCAGTTTCGTTCTAAGGGGGGGAACAGATACGCAGTATTTT
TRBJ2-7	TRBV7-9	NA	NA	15	CASSPPTGRAYEQYF	TGTGCCAGTAGCCCCCCGACAGGAAGGGCGTACGAGCAGTACTTC
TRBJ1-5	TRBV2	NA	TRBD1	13	CASGPTGVQPQHF	TGTGCCAGCGGCCCAACAGGGGTTCAGCCCCAGCATTTT
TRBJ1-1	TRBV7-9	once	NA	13	CASRLEELTEAFF	TGTGCCAGCAGGTTGGAGGAGCTTACTGAAGCTTTCTTT
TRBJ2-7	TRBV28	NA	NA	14	CASSNSDTVYEQYF	TGTGCCAGCAGCAACTCCGACACCGTCTACGAGCAGTACTTC
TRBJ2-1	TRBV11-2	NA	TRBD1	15	CASSPTDRGFNEQFF	TGTGCCAGCAGTCCAACGGACAGGGGTTTCAATGAGCAGTTCTTC
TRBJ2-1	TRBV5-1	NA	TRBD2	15	CASRPGTSGNNEQFF	TGCGCCAGCAGGCCCGGGACTAGCGGGAACAATGAGCAGTTCTTC
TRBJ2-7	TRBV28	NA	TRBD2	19	CASSTPGLDAGGPGYEQYF	TGTGCCAGCAGTACGCCAGGGCTTGACGCGGGAGGGCCGGGATACGAGCAGTACTTC
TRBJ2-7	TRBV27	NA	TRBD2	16	CASSSLETSGPYEQYF	TGTGCCAGCAGTTCCCTCGAAACTAGCGGGCCTTACGAGCAGTACTTC
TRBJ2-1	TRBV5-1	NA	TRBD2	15	CASSPRTSGVNEQFF	TGCGCCAGCAGCCCTCGGACTAGCGGGGTCAATGAGCAGTTCTTC
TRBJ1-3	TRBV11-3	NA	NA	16	CASSLDSPGSGNTIYF	TGTGCCAGCAGCTTAGATTCCCCCGGCTCTGGAAACACCATATATTTT
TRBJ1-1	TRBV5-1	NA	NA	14	CASSFGPLDTEAFF	TGCGCCAGCAGCTTCGGTCCCTTGGACACTGAAGCTTTCTTT
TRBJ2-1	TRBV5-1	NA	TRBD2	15	CASSYIAGAYNEQFF	TGCGCCAGCAGCTACATAGCGGGGGCTTACAATGAGCAGTTCTTC
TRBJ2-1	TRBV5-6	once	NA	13	CARADSVYNEQFF	TGTGCCAGGGCCGACAGCGTCTACAATGAGCAGTTCTTC
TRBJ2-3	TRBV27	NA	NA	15	CASSLYRENTDTQYF	TGTGCCAGCAGTTTATACAGGGAGAACACAGATACGCAGTATTTT
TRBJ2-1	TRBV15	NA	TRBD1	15	CATRYPGQQYNEQFF	TGTGCCACCAGATATCCGGGACAGCAATACAATGAGCAGTTCTTC
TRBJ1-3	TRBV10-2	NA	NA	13	CASRSGYGNTIYF	TGCGCCAGCAGATCAGGGTATGGAAACACCATATATTTT
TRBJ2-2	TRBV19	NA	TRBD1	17	CASSNRDRAFGTGELFF	TGTGCCAGTAGTAACCGGGACAGGGCCTTTGGGACCGGGGAGCTGTTTTTT